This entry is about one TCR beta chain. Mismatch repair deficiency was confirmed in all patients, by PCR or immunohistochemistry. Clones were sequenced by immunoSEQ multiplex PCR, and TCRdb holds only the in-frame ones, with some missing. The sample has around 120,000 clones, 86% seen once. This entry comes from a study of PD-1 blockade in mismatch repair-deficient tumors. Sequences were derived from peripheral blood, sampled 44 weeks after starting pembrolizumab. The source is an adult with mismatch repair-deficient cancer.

The CDR3 coding sequence is TGCGCCAGCAGCCCTAGTGGGGCGTTCTCCTACGAGCAGTACTTC. The encoded protein is CASSPSGAFSYEQYF. This chain links TRBV5-1 with TRBJ2-7; D is perhaps TRBD1 (5 bases). Germline assignment: CDR1 SGHRS and CDR2 YFSETQ. V was cut by 4 bases and J by 0 bases, with 14 bases left in between. CDR3 length equals 15 residues.